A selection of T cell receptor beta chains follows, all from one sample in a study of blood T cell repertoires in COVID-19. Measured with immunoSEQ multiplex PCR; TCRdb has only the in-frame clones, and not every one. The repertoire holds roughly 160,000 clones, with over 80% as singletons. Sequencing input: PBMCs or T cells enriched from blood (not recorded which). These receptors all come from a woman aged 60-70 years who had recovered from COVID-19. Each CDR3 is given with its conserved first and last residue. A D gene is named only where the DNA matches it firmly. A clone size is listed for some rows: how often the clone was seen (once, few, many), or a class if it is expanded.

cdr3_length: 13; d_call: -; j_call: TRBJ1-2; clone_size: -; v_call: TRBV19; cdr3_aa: CASSIDRNYGYTF; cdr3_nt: TGTGCCAGTAGTATTGACAGAAACTATGGCTACACCTTC
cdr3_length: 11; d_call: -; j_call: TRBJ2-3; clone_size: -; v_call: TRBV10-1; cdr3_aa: CASSDRDTQYF; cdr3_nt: TGCGCCAGCAGTGATAGAGATACGCAGTATTTT
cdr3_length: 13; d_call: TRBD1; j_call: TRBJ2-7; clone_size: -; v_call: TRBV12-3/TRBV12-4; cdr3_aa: CASRRTGAYEQYF; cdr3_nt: TGTGCCAGCAGACGGACAGGGGCCTACGAGCAGTACTTC
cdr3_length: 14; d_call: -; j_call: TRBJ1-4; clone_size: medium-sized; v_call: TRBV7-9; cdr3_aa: CASSLRLLNEKLFF; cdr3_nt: TGTGCCAGCAGCTTACGACTCCTGAATGAAAAACTGTTTTTT
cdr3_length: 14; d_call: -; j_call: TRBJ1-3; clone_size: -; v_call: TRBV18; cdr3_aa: CASSPASQGNTIYF; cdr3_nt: TGTGCCAGCTCACCTGCGTCCCAGGGGAACACCATATATTTT
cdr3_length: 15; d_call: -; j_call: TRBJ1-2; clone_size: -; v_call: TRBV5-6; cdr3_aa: CASSPRQAVRGGYTF; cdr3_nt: TGTGCCAGCAGCCCCAGACAGGCCGTGAGGGGTGGCTACACCTTC
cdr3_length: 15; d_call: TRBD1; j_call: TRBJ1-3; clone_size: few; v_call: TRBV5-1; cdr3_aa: CASSLAGTEVNTIYF; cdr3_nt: TGCGCCAGCAGCTTGGCCGGGACAGAAGTAAACACCATATATTTT
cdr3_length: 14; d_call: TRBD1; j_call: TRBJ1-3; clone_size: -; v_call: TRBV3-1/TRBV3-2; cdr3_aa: CASSETGTGNTIYF; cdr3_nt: TGTGCCAGCAGCGAGACAGGGACTGGAAACACCATATATTTT
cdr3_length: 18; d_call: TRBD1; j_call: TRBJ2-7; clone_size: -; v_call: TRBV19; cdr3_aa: CASSFSFADRGLIYEQYF; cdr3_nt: TGTGCCAGCTCCTTTTCCTTTGCGGACAGGGGGTTAATCTACGAGCAGTACTTC
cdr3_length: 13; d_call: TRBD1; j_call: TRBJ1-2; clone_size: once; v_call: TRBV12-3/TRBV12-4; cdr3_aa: CASSQPDRGLYTF; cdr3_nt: TGTGCCAGCAGCCAGCCGGACAGGGGGCTCTACACCTTC
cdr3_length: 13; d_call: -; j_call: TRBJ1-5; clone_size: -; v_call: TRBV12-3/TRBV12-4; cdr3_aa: CASSLGHNQPQHF; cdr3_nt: TGTGCCAGCAGTTTGGGCCACAATCAGCCCCAGCATTTT
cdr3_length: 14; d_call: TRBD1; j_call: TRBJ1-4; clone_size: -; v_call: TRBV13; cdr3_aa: CASSWGQGNEKLFF; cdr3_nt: TGTGCCAGCAGCTGGGGACAGGGAAATGAAAAACTGTTTTTT
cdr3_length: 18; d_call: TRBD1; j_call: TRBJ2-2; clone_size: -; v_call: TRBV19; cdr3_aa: CASSAYYRDRKNTGELFF; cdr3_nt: TGTGCCAGTAGTGCCTATTACCGGGACAGGAAGAACACCGGGGAGCTGTTTTTT
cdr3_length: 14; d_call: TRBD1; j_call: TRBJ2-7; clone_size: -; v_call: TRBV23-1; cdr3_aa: CASLTDRGAYEQYF; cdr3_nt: TGCGCCAGCCTTACCGACAGGGGCGCCTACGAGCAGTACTTC
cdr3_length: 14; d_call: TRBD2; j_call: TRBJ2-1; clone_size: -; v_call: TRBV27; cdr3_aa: CASSSGLAGDQQFF; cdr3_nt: TGTGCCAGCAGTTCTGGTCTAGCGGGGGACCAGCAGTTCTTC
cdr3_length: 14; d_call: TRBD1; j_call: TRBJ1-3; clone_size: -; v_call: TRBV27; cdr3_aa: CASSPTGGLATIYF; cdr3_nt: TGTGCCAGCAGTCCGACAGGGGGCTTAGCCACCATATATTTT
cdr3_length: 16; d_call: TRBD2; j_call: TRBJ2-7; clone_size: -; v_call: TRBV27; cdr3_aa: CASSLRVAGGDNEQYF; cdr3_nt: TGTGCCAGCAGTTTGAGAGTTGCGGGAGGCGACAACGAGCAGTACTTC